This T cell receptor (beta chain) stems from a study of blood T cell repertoires in COVID-19. The overall study: Sites in the United States, Italy and Spain provided acute and convalescent COVID-19 samples.

In the original analysis: How many nucleated cells were present was estimated from reference gene primer amplification. Only in-frame clones appear in the TCRdb table, and some are missing; sequencing was by immunoSEQ multiplex PCR. The V and J calls and clone size are taken from that table; D and trimming were inferred from the DNA. Of about 200,000 clones in the sample, 86% were seen once. The CDR3 consists of 12 residues. Between the trimmed V and J ends, which lost 3 bases and 4 bases, there was a span of 9 bases. Germline CDR1 DFQATT, CDR2 SNEGSKA (reference sequence). The chain has TRBV20-1 and TRBJ1-1; D is unresolved. Sequenced input: PBMCs or T cells enriched from blood (not recorded which). This TCR was recovered from a man in his forties or fifties with acute COVID-19. This chain's CDR3 is CSASLGFTEAFF. The CDR3 region has the DNA TGCAGTGCTAGTTTGGGCTTCACTGAAGCTTTCTTT.